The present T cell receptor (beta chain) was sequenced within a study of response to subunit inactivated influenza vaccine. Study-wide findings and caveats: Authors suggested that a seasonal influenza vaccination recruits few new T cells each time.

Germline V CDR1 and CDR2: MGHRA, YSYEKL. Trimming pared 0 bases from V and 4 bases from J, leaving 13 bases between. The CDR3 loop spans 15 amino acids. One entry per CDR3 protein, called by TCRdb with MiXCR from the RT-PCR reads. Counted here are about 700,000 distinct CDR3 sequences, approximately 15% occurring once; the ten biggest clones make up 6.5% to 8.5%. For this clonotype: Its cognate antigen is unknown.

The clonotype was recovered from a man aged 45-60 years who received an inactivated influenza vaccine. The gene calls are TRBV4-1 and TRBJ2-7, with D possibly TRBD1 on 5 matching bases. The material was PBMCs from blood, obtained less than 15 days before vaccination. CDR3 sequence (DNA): TGCGCCAGCAGCCAAGAGGGGTTAGGGGTGTACGAGCAGTACTTC. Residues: CASSQEGLGVYEQYF.